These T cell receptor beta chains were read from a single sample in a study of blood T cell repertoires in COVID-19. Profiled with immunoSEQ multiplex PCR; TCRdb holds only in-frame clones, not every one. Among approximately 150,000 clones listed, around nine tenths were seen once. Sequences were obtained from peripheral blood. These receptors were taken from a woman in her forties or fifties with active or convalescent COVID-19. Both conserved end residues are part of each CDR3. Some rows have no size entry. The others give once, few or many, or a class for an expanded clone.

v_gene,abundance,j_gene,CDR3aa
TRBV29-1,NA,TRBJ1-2,CSVGRGGLLNYGYTF
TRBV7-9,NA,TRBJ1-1,CAMEEADTEAFF
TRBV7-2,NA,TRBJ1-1,CASSFQGSTEAFF
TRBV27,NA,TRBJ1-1,CASSSLTREAFF
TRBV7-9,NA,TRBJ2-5,CASSQLAPETQYF
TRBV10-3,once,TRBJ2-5,CAISEVTTNRETQYF
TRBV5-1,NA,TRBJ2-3,CASKWRGTTDTQYF
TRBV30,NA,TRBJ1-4,CAWSRRQGAEKLFF
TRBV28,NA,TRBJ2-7,CASSGQLNEQYF
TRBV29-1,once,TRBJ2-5,CSARQGAGETQYF
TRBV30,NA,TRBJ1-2,CAWRAGLGNYGYTF
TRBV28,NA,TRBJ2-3,CASSWGGSTDTQYF
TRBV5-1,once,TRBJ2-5,CASSLGQGGETQYF
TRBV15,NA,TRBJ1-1,CATSRDRAGGIAEAFF
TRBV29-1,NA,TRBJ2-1,CSARTSGDYNEQFF
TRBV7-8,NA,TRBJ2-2,CASSPVGFGEHNTGELFF
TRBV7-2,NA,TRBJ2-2,CASSLVGLAGGGGELFF
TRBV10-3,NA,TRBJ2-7,CAISESQGSLYEQYF
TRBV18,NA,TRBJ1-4,CASSEGATNEKLFF
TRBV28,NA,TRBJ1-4,CASSLTGINEKLFF
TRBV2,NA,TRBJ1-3,CASSRVGPSGNTIYF
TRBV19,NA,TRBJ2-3,CASSMGGRVDTQYF
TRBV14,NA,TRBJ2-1,CASSQGTVQFF
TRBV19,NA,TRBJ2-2,CASRLAETNTGELFF
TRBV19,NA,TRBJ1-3,CASSIRTGVGNTIYF
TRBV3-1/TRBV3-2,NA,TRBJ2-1,CASSLAGGSYNEQFF
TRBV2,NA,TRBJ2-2,CASRQRESSGELFF
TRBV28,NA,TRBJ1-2,CASSPSLGASTF
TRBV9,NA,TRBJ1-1,CASSPSGRTGAEAFF
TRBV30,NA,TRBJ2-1,CAWSVRSGLKFF
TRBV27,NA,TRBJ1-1,CASSFKGRSTEAFF
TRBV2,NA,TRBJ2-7,CASMVTGGAEQYF
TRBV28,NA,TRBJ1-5,CATHIPGDYQPQHF
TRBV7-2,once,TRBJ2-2,CASSLEPTGYTGELFF
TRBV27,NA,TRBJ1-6,CASSLEQRNSPLHF
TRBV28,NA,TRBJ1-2,CASSLTTQGANGYTF
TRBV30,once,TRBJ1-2,CASPWGGYGYTF
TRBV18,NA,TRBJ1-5,CASSPGQAGGTSNQPQHF
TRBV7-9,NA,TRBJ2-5,CASSLAEETQYF
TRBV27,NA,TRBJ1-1,CASGNGRVNTEAFF
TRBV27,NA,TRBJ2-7,CASSLSAPDRGYEQYF
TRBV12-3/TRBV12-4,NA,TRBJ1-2,CASDWTGGGGYTF
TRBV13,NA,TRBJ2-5,CASSLGVSGGPQETQYF
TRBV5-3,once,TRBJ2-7,CARSHPGLQSGVYEQYF
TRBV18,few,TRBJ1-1,CASSPPGQNMNTEAFF
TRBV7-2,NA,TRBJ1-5,CASSPQTDRGQQPQHF
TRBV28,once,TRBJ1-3,CASSLRGGNTIYF
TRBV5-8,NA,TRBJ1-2,CASSSLSYGYTF
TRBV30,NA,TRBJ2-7,CASGQGAPQYF
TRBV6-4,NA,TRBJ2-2,CASSPLAGGVNTGELFF
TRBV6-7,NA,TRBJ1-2,CASSYSNEGASLPYGYTF
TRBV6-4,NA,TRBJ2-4,CASSDPGRLVAKNIQYF
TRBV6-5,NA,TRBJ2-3,CASSYSGGVTTDTQYF
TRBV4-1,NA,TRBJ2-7,CASSQGGTGGYEQYF
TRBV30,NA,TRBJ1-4,CAWSVRGQGNEKLFF
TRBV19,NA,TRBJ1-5,CASSSMDRAHQPQHF
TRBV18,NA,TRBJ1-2,CASSPSAQPYGYTF
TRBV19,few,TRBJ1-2,CASTLSGNYGYTF
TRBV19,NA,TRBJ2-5,CASSLTGETQYF